This TCR beta chain is from a study of spatial heterogeneity in lung cancer. In this sample, this clonotype turned up many times. Every TCR cDNA molecule bore its own unique molecular identifier. Using its own MiXCR run on the 5' RACE reads, TCRdb lists one record per CDR3 protein. The sample has about 22,000 distinct CDR3 sequences, about 4.6% seen once. Per the germline V gene, CDR1 is SQVTM and CDR2 is ANQGSEA. V lost 7 bases, J lost 4 bases, and 10 bases lay in between. This CDR3 comprises 11 residues. Time point here: sample taken at primary tumor resection. Sequencing of whole RNA from tumor, nontumor lung or frozen PBMC involved no sorting.

The chain couples TRBV29-1 to TRBJ2-5, with D perhaps matching TRBD1 (5 bases). The TCR comes from a male donor with early-stage non-small cell lung cancer. Specimen: PBMCs, collected at surgery. CDR3 DNA: TGCAGCGGACAGCGCCTAGAGACCCAGTACTTC. It specifies CSGQRLETQYF.